One T cell receptor beta chain is described in this entry. Produced via immunoSEQ multiplex PCR; TCRdb's table is partial and in-frame only. The sample has about 280,000 clones, approximately 86% seen once. This sample is part of a study of blood T cell repertoires in COVID-19. Across the study: Spain, Italy and the United States supplied samples that represented acute and convalescent COVID-19.

The CDR3 length is 15 residues. Germline V gene data show CDR1 as LNHDA and CDR2 as SQIVND (reference sequence). The ends lost 2 bases at V and 14 bases at J; junction bases unmatched: 14. The rearrangement joins TRBV19 to TRBJ1-4, with TRBD1 matching over 7 bases. The sequence was collected from a woman in her 30s who had recovered from COVID-19. The sequencing sample was made of peripheral blood. The CDR3 nucleotides are TGTGCCAGTAGTATAAGGTTCGGCCAGGGGGTTAATCTGTTTTTT. Amino acid sequence: CASSIRFGQGVNLFF.